These 25 T cell receptor beta chains originate from one sample sequenced in a study of OX40 agonist ivuxolimab in advanced cancers. Sequencing was performed with immunoSEQ multiplex PCR; in TCRdb, only in-frame clones are kept and a portion is missing. In the table there are 25,000 to 35,000 clones, 87% of which are singletons. The source was CD4+ or CD8+ T cells sorted from blood, collected in a trial of the OX40 agonist ivuxolimab. These receptors originate from an adult with an advanced solid tumor such as melanoma, head and neck, liver or kidney cancer.

In this sample, this clone turned up once. The V and J genes are TRBV28 and TRBJ1-5; possible D gene TRBD1, 5 bases. CDR3 length equals 14 residues. The germline V and J ends were trimmed by 7 bases and 4 bases, with 14 bases remaining between them. Germline-derived CDR1 and CDR2 are MDHEN and SYDVKM. CDR3: CASTYDSRNQPQHF. The DNA for the CDR3 is TGTGCCAGCACCTATGACAGCCGTAATCAGCCCCAGCATTTT.

The chain links TRBV9 to TRBJ2-7; D is undetermined. Trimming took 4 bases from V and 3 from J, leaving 17 bases between them. The V gene's germline CDR1 is SGDLS and CDR2 YYNGEE. The CDR3 contains 15 residues. This chain's CDR3 is CASSPISDGVYEQYF. The CDR3 DNA sequence: TGTGCCAGCAGCCCTATTTCGGACGGAGTCTACGAGCAGTACTTC.

The CDR3 loop is CASSQGSGLQETQYF. The CDR3 bases are TGCGCCAGCAGCCAAGGGTCGGGCCTTCAAGAGACCCAGTACTTC. The chain carries TRBV4-1 and TRBJ2-5, with no clear D. Germline loops: CDR1 MGHRA, CDR2 YSYEKL. The CDR3 runs 15 residues. V was pared by 1 base and J by 2 bases, with 11 bases between.

This clone has only one observation. The chain combines TRBV6-4 with TRBJ2-2; 8 bases map to TRBD1. The CDR3 runs to 15 residues. The trim removed 0 bases at V and 7 bases at J, leaving 4 bases unmatched. Germline CDR1 and CDR2: MRHNA and SNTAGT. The CDR3, as DNA: TGTGCCAGCAGTGACTCAAGGACAGGGTACGGGGAGCTGTTTTTT. Translated: CASSDSRTGYGELFF.

The rearrangement joins TRBV5-1 to TRBJ1-2; TRBD1 agrees at 10 bases. CDR3 length: 15 amino acids. The germline CDR1 and CDR2 sequences are SGHRS and YFSETQ. V gave up 4 bases and J gave up 0 bases; unmatched junction bases: 3. The DNA of the CDR3 is TGCGCCAGCAGCCGGGACAGGGGAACTAACTATGGCTACACCTTC. It encodes CASSRDRGTNYGYTF.

This clone is labeled as medium-sized. The chain carries TRBV19 and TRBJ1-5, with D tentatively TRBD1 (5 bases). Trimming took 1 base from V and 15 from J, leaving 13 bases between them. The CDR3 runs 12 residues. CDR1 LNHDA and CDR2 SQIVND come from the germline V gene (reference sequence). The CDR3 sequence is CASSIGWDGLHF. DNA for the CDR3: TGTGCCAGTAGTATAGGGTGGGACGGCCTGCATTTT. Full variable domain (missing parts from reference TRBV19 and TRBJ1-5): DGGITQSPKYLFRKEGQNVTLSCEQNLNHDAMYWYRQDPGQGLRLIYYSQIVNDFQKGDIAEGYSVSREKKESFPLTVTSAQKNPTAFYLCASSIGWDGLHFGDGTRLSIL.

J is TRBJ2-7 and V is TRBV28; perhaps TRBD1 as D (5 bases). CDR3 length: 13 amino acids. Germline V gene data show CDR1 as MDHEN and CDR2 as SYDVKM. Trimming removed 3 bases at V and 5 bases at J, with 11 bases between. The CDR3 loop is CASSLVGVDEQYF. Here the CDR3 DNA reads TGTGCCAGCAGTTTGGTAGGGGTCGACGAGCAGTACTTC.

The V gene is TRBV7-7, the J gene TRBJ2-2, with 7 bases aligning to TRBD2. Germline CDR1 is SSHAT and CDR2 is FNYEAQ (reference sequence). The CDR3 has 10 amino acids. Here the CDR3 reads CASGPGELFF. DNA for the CDR3: TGTGCTAGCGGGCCCGGGGAGCTGTTTTTT.

In this sample, this clone turned up once. Its ends do not fully match the called genes, so a read error is possible. The chain couples TRBV27 to TRBJ2-7; D unclear. This CDR3 comprises 11 residues. From germline, CDR1 is MNHEY and CDR2 SMNVEV (reference sequence). DNA for the CDR3: TGTGCCACCAGTACGATCGACGAGCAGTACTTC. It encodes CATSTIDEQYF.

This chain joins TRBV14 and TRBJ2-7; D is possibly TRBD1 (6 bases). The CDR3 is 13 amino acids. Germline-derived CDR1 and CDR2 are SGHDN and FVKESK. V lost 3 bases, J lost 3 bases, and 9 bases lay in between. The CDR3, as DNA: TGTGCCAGCAGCCAGGACAGAGACTACGAGCAGTACTTC. This encodes CASSQDRDYEQYF.

V is TRBV6-5 and J is TRBJ2-7; 10 bases align to TRBD1. The ends lost 6 bases at V and 2 bases at J; junction bases unmatched: 4. There are 14 residues in the CDR3. The germline V gene encodes CDR1 MNHEY and CDR2 SVGAGI. CDR3: CASSLGQGAYEQYF. CDR3 DNA sequence: TGTGCCAGCAGCCTCGGACAGGGGGCCTACGAGCAGTACTTC.

This clone has a single count. This rearrangement joins TRBV6-1 to TRBJ1-3, with unresolved D. Germline-derived CDR1 and CDR2 are MNHNS and SASEGT. The CDR3 totals 15 residues. V was trimmed by 3 bases and J by 0 bases, leaving 9 bases between them. The CDR3 protein is CASSEGPSSGNTIYF. CDR3 sequence (DNA): TGTGCCAGCAGTGAGGGTCCAAGCTCTGGAAACACCATATATTTT.

The chain links TRBV7-9 to TRBJ2-7; 13 nucleotides agree with TRBD2. Losses at the gene ends were 4 bases for V and 6 bases for J; bases not matched to a gene: 9. Looked up from germline, CDR1 is SEHNR and CDR2 is FQNEAQ (reference sequence). The CDR3 spans 16 residues. The CDR3 DNA is TGTGCCAGCAGCTCCCCACTAGCGGGAGGGCCGATCGAGCAGTACTTC. Protein product: CASSSPLAGGPIEQYF.

This chain connects TRBV2 to TRBJ2-2; D gene uncertain. V dropped 6 bases and J dropped 5 bases, with 13 bases sitting between them. The CDR3 consists of 14 residues. Germline V gives CDR1 SNHLY, CDR2 FYNNEI. The CDR3 nucleotides read TGTGCCAGCAGGGCTACGCGCGAGACCGGGGAGCTGTTTTTT. Translation: CASRATRETGELFF.

The table lists this clone with a count of one. The rearrangement links TRBV9 to TRBJ1-1; weak D call: TRBD1 (6 bases). V was clipped by 2 bases and J by 0 bases, with 14 bases between them. The CDR3 sequence is 16 residues long. CDR1 is SGDLS, CDR2 YYNGEE, per germline. The CDR3 is CASSVTGSALNTEAFF. CDR3 nucleotides: TGTGCCAGCAGCGTGACAGGTTCTGCCTTGAACACTGAAGCTTTCTTT.

The chain combines TRBV7-3 with TRBJ2-1, with no clear D. The V gene's germline CDR1 is SGHTA and CDR2 FQGTGA. Deletions cut 3 bases from V and 7 bases from J, with 4 bases between. The CDR3 runs to 11 residues. The DNA of the CDR3 is TGTGCCAGCAGCTTTGGGAATGAGCAGTTCTTC. Its protein is CASSFGNEQFF. Supplemented by reference TRBV7-3 and TRBJ2-1, the full variable domain reads GAGVSQTPSNKVTEKGKYVELRCDPISGHTALYWYRQSLGQGPEFLIYFQGTGAADDSGLPNDRFFAVRPEGSVSTLKIQRTERGDSAVYLCASSFGNEQFFGPGTRLTVL.

This clone was found once. The rearrangement uses TRBV28 and TRBJ2-7; 10 bases line up with TRBD1. This CDR3 is built from 16 residues. The germline V gene has CDR1 MDHEN and CDR2 SYDVKM. V shed 4 bases and J 4 bases; nucleotides not matched to a gene: 10. CDR3 coding DNA: TGTGCCAGCAGTTCCCCCGGGACAGGGGTTGAGTACGAGCAGTACTTC. Its translation: CASSSPGTGVEYEQYF.

This rearrangement joins TRBV7-9 to TRBJ2-7, with unresolved D. Germline V gene sequence: CDR1 SEHNR, CDR2 FQNEAQ (reference sequence). The CDR3 covers 13 residues. V was pared by 5 bases and J by 0 bases, with 8 bases between. In nucleotides, the CDR3 is TGTGCCAGCAGCCCCCCTGGCTCCTACGAGCAGTACTTC. Translating gives CASSPPGSYEQYF. The full variable domain, with the rest looked up from reference TRBV7-9 and TRBJ2-7, is DTGVSQNPRHKITKRGQNVTFRCDPISEHNRLYWYRQTLGQGPEFLTYFQNEAQLEKSRLLSDRFSAERPKGSFSTLEIQRTEQGDSAMYLCASSPPGSYEQYFGPGTRLTVT.

This clone was counted only a few times. The chain links TRBV25-1 to TRBJ2-7, with 8 bases matching TRBD2. The trim removed 1 base at V and 1 base at J, leaving 6 bases unmatched. This CDR3 region has 16 residues. Germline CDR1 reads MGHDK; CDR2 reads SYGVNS. The CDR3 is CASSESGAGVSYEQYF. The CDR3 nucleotides read TGTGCCAGCAGTGAATCCGGAGCGGGAGTATCCTACGAGCAGTACTTC.

The genes are TRBV27 and TRBJ2-1; no reliable D call. Trimming pared 0 bases from V and 8 bases from J, leaving 11 bases between. The CDR3 is 14 residues long. Germline V gene sequence: CDR1 MNHEY, CDR2 SMNVEV (reference sequence). CDR3 nucleotide sequence: TGTGCCAGCAGTTTATCGGTGGCCATGGATGAGCAGTTCTTC. Protein product: CASSLSVAMDEQFF.

Written as DNA, the CDR3 is TGTGCCAGCCGGGACTTTAGCAATCAGCCCCAGCATTTT. Its protein product is CASRDFSNQPQHF. The genes are TRBV28 and TRBJ1-5; a weak D match, TRBD1 (5 bases). The CDR3 extends over 13 amino acids. Trimming removed 8 bases at V and 0 bases at J, with 8 bases between. Per germline, CDR1 MDHEN and CDR2 SYDVKM.

The J gene is TRBJ2-2, the V gene TRBV7-9; D may be TRBD1 or TRBD2 (5 bases each). Trimming took 7 bases from V and 0 from J, leaving 15 bases between them. CDR3 length: 16 amino acids. CDR1 SEHNR and CDR2 FQNEAQ come from the germline V gene (reference sequence). CDR3 sequence (DNA): TGTGCCAGCATAAGGGGCGGGTCGGCGAACACCGGGGAGCTGTTTTTT. Translation gives CASIRGGSANTGELFF.

For the CDR3, the DNA is TGTGCCAGCAGCTTAGAAGTTGGCAATCAGCCCCAGCATTTT. Its translation is CASSLEVGNQPQHF. The V call is TRBV7-2, the J call TRBJ1-5; unclear D gene. Germline V gives CDR1 SGHTA, CDR2 FQGNSA. Trimming shortened V by 1 base and J by 2 bases, and 6 bases separated the two germline ends. This CDR3 has 14 residues.

The rearrangement joins TRBV19 to TRBJ1-5; D perhaps matches TRBD1 (6 bases). CDR3 length: 16 residues. Trimming took off 3 bases at V and 2 bases at J, with 14 bases between the two ends. Germline values: CDR1 LNHDA, CDR2 SQIVND (reference sequence). This CDR3 is CASSMGGQTGNQPQHF. The CDR3 DNA sequence: TGTGCCAGTAGTATGGGGGGGCAAACAGGCAATCAGCCCCAGCATTTT.

This chain uses TRBV7-2 with TRBJ2-7, with TRBD2 matching 12 bases. V lost 5 bases to trimming and J lost 5 bases; unmatched junction nucleotides: 7. Germline V lookup: CDR1 SGHTA, CDR2 FQGNSA. The CDR3 is made up of 15 amino acids. CDR3 DNA sequence: TGTGCCAGCAGCGGTACTAGCGGGAGGATCGACGAGCAGTACTTC. Translation gives CASSGTSGRIDEQYF.